The 4 T cell receptor beta chains presented below share a single source sample, sequenced in a study of blood T cells in healthy people across ages. It was with a sample-barcoded 5' primer and a J-beta primer mix that a second PCR of roughly 7 to 12 cycles was run. From the 5' RACE reads, TCRdb called clonotypes with MiXCR, one entry per CDR3 protein. Of around 400,000 distinct CDR3 sequences in the sample, 45% to 60% are singletons; the top ten hold 45% to 60%. What was sequenced was blood. Receptor source: a man aged 55-75 years in good health.

This clonotype has only a few counts. V is TRBV20-1 and J is TRBJ2-6, with no clear D. V lost 0 bases and J 0 bases, leaving 12 bases between the germline ends. Germline-derived CDR1 and CDR2 are DFQATT and SNEGSKA (reference sequence). The CDR3 extends over 17 amino acids. CDR3 coding DNA: TGCAGTGCTAGAGATATGGCAGTAGGCTCTGGGGCCAACGTCCTGACTTTC. Protein sequence: CSARDMAVGSGANVLTF.

This clonotype occurred many times. The chain joins TRBV7-2 to TRBJ2-1; 12 bases match TRBD2. After removal of 2 bases from V and 9 bases from J, the junction contained 17 bases not matched to a gene. Germline-derived CDR1 and CDR2 are SGHTA and FQGNSA. The CDR3 consists of 19 residues. In DNA, the CDR3 is TGTGCCAGCAGCTTACGACAGGGGCGGACTAGCGGGGTAGGGGGTGAGCAGTTCTTC. It codes for CASSLRQGRTSGVGGEQFF.

V is TRBV7-9 and J is TRBJ1-2; 8 positions match TRBD1. The CDR3 covers 16 residues. J lost 4 bases, V lost 4 bases, and 11 bases had no gene match. The V gene's germline CDR1 is SEHNR and CDR2 FQNEAQ (reference sequence). The DNA of the CDR3 is TGTGCCAGCAGCTCAAATTGGGCAGGGGGCGCCTATGGCTACACCTTC. Translated: CASSSNWAGGAYGYTF.

The rearrangement links TRBV7-9 to TRBJ1-2; tentative D call: TRBD1 (5 bases). CDR1 is SEHNR, CDR2 FQNEAQ, per germline (reference sequence). The CDR3 sequence is 12 residues long. V lost 8 bases to trimming and J lost 4 bases, with 11 bases between them. CDR3 loop: CASEGRVYGYTF. CDR3 sequence (DNA): TGTGCCAGCGAGGGCAGGGTCTATGGCTACACCTTC.